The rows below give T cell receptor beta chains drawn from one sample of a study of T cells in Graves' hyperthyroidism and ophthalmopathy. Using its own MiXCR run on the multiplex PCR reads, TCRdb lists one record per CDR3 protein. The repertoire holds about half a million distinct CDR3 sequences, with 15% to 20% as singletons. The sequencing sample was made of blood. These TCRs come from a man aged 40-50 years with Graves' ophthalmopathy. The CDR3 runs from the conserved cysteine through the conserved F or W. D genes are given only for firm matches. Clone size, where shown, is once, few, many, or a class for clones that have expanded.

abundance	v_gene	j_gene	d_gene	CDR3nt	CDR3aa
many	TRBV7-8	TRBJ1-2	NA	TGTGCCAGCAGCGTATCCCCCCGGCAACTTGGCTACACCTTC	CASSVSPRQLGYTF
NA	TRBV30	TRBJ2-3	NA	TGTGCCTGGAGGGATCCCACAGAGGGTACAGATACGCAGTATTTT	CAWRDPTEGTDTQYF
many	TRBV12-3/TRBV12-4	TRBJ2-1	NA	TGTGCCAGCAGTATTGGAGGCTACAATGAGCAGTTCTTC	CASSIGGYNEQFF
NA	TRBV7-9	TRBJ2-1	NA	TGTGCCAGCAGCGCCGACTGGGCGGGTGGTACCTACAATGAGCAGTTCTTC	CASSADWAGGTYNEQFF
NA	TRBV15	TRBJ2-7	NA	TGTGCCACCAGCAGAGACAGGGTAACCTACGAGCAGTACTTC	CATSRDRVTYEQYF
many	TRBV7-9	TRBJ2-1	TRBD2	TGTGCCAGCAGCCCAACTCCCGGGAGGTCCAATGAGCAGTTCTTC	CASSPTPGRSNEQFF
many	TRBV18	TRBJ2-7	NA	TGTGCCAGCTCACCAGTAGCTGCGGGCGAGCAGTACTTC	CASSPVAAGEQYF
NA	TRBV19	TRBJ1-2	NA	TGCGCTTCGGGGGTCGGCTACACCTTC	CASGVGYTF
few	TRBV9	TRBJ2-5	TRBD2	TGTGCCAGCAGTGAATATAGAGCGGGGGGGCGGGAGACCCAGTACTTC	CASSEYRAGGRETQYF
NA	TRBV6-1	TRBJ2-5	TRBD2	TGTGCCAGCAGACCACCGGGACTAGCTGTCGAGACCCAGTACTTC	CASRPPGLAVETQYF
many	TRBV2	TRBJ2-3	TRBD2	TGTGCCAGCAGAGTCGGGACTAGCGGCACAGATACGCAGTATTTT	CASRVGTSGTDTQYF
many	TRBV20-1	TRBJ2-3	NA	TGCAGTGCTAGATGGGACTGGTTCCCCGCAGATACGCAGTATTTT	CSARWDWFPADTQYF
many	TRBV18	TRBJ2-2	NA	TGTGCCAGCTCACCACCTCAACTTGCCGGGGAGCTGTTTTTT	CASSPPQLAGELFF
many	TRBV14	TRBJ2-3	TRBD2	TGTGCCAGCAGCCAAGATCGAAGCGGGAGGGCCAACGTGAGTAGTGCGCAGTATTTT	CASSQDRSGRANVSSAQYF
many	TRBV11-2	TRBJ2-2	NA	TGTGCCAGCAGCTCCGTGGCGGGGCACGGGGAGCTGTTTTTT	CASSSVAGHGELFF
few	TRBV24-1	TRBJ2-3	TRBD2	TGTGCCACCAGTGAATACACTAGCGGGAGCCCAGATACGCAGTATTTT	CATSEYTSGSPDTQYF
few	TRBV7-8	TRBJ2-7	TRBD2	TGTGCCAGCAGCTTAGCGCGGGGGGGCTATCCGACCTACGAGCAGTACTTC	CASSLARGGYPTYEQYF
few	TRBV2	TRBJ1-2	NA	TGTGCCAGCAGCGAATTTCCTCCTGGCTACACCTTC	CASSEFPPGYTF
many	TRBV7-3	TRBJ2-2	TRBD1	TGTGCCAGCAGCTTAATGACAGGGAGCACCGGGGAGCTGTTTTTT	CASSLMTGSTGELFF
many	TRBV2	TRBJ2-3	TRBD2	TGTGCCAGCAGCGCTAGCGGAGTCAGCACAGATACGCAGTATTTT	CASSASGVSTDTQYF
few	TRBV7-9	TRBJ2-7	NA	TGTGCCAGCAGCTTAGGGCGAGGTCCTAGCTCCTACGAGCTGTACTTC	CASSLGRGPSSYELYF
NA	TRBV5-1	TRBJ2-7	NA	TGCGCCAGCAGCGGGTCCTACGGGCAGTACTTC	CASSGSYGQYF
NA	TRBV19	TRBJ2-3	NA	TGTGCCAGTAGTAGTCTGGGAATCACAGATACGCAGTATTTT	CASSSLGITDTQYF
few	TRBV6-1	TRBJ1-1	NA	TGTGCCAGCAGTGAACGGAAGGCCGCGCGGACAGCTAAGAACACTGAAGCTTTCTTT	CASSERKAARTAKNTEAFF
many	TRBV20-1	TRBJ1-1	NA	TGCAGTGCCTTAAAAGCTTTCTTT	CSALKAFF
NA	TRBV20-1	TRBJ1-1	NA	TGCAGTGCTTTTACAATAACAGGGAACACTGAAGCTTTCTTT	CSAFTITGNTEAFF
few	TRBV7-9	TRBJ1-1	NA	TGTGCCAGCAGCTTAGGCGTGCAGGGAGGGACTGAAGCTTTCTTT	CASSLGVQGGTEAFF
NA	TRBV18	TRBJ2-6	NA	TGTGCCAGCTCCCAGGGTATTGGGGCCAACGTCCTGACTTTC	CASSQGIGANVLTF
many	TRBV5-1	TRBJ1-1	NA	TGCGCCAGCAGCTTTCGGACAGAGGGAACTGAAGCTTTCTTT	CASSFRTEGTEAFF
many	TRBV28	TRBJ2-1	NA	TGTGCCAGCAGTTCGGCGGCCAGCTCCTACAATGAGCAGTTCTTC	CASSSAASSYNEQFF
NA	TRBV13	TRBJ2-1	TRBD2	TGTGCCAGCAGCTCCTCCCACAGCGGGAGGAGGAATGAGCAGTTCTTC	CASSSSHSGRRNEQFF